Below, 24 T cell receptor beta chains from the same sample are listed, as sequenced in a study of OX40 agonist ivuxolimab in advanced cancers. Sequencing was performed with immunoSEQ multiplex PCR; in TCRdb, only in-frame clones are kept and a portion is missing. The sample records approximately 100,000 clones, about nine tenths being singletons. The material was CD4+ or CD8+ T cells sorted from blood, obtained in a trial of the OX40 agonist ivuxolimab. The origin of the receptors is an adult with an advanced solid tumor such as melanoma, head and neck, liver or kidney cancer.

V usage is TRBV5-1 and J usage is TRBJ2-7, with D possibly TRBD2 on 5 matching bases. V was pared by 4 bases and J by 7 bases, with 24 bases between. Germline values: CDR1 SGHRS, CDR2 YFSETQ. CDR3 length: 16 amino acids. CDR3 protein: CASSRGELGIGGEQYF. As DNA, the CDR3 is TGCGCCAGCAGCCGTGGGGAACTTGGTATTGGCGGGGAGCAGTACTTC.

The V call is TRBV29-1, the J call TRBJ2-7, with 9 positions matching TRBD1. The J segment lost 3 bases and the V segment lost 4 bases, leaving 7 bases of the junction unmatched. The germline V gene has CDR1 SQVTM and CDR2 ANQGSEA. The length of the CDR3 is 14 residues. CDR3 coding DNA: TGCAGCGTTGGTTCACCGGGACAGGGCTACGAGCAGTACTTC. It is translated as CSVGSPGQGYEQYF.

The chain employs TRBV9 and TRBJ2-2; D is perhaps TRBD1 (6 bases). Trimming pared 2 bases from V and 4 bases from J, leaving 12 bases between. The CDR3 consists of 15 residues. Germline CDR1 reads SGDLS; CDR2 reads YYNGEE. The CDR3 DNA reads TGTGCCAGCAGCGTTAAGGGGGTGGTCACCGGGGAGCTGTTTTTT. It specifies CASSVKGVVTGELFF.

This chain uses TRBV27 with TRBJ1-4; D possibly corresponds to TRBD1 (6 bases). V lost 4 bases to trimming and J lost 10 bases, with 16 bases between them. This CDR3 is built from 14 residues. The germline V gene has CDR1 MNHEY and CDR2 SMNVEV (reference sequence). The CDR3 spells CASSSHGGRGKLFF. DNA for the CDR3: TGTGCCAGCAGTTCCCATGGGGGGCGTGGAAAACTGTTTTTT.

The rearrangement joins TRBV5-1 to TRBJ1-1; D not resolved. There are 15 residues in the CDR3. Germline V gives CDR1 SGHRS, CDR2 YFSETQ. Trimming stripped 0 bases from V and 1 base from J, with 10 bases between. The CDR3 here is CASSLEASSNTEAFF. CDR3 coding DNA: TGCGCCAGCAGCTTGGAGGCCAGCTCGAACACTGAAGCTTTCTTT. Full variable domain (missing parts from reference TRBV5-1 and TRBJ1-1): KAGVTQTPRYLIKTRGQQVTLSCSPISGHRSVSWYQQTPGQGLQFLFEYFSETQRNKGNFPGRFSGRQFSNSRSEMNVSTLELGDSALYLCASSLEASSNTEAFFGQGTRLTVV.

This clone was seen just once. The rearrangement links TRBV6-1 to TRBJ1-5; D possibly corresponds to TRBD1 (5 bases). The CDR3 extends over 14 amino acids. Germline assignment: CDR1 MNHNS and CDR2 SASEGT. V was cut by 10 bases and J by 0 bases, with 13 bases left in between. The CDR3 nucleotides read TGTGCCACCTCTCCCCAGGGTAGCAATCAGCCCCAGCATTTT. Its protein product is CATSPQGSNQPQHF.

This clone was seen once. This chain links TRBV7-3 with TRBJ2-6, with no clear D. CDR1 and CDR2 from the germline V gene are SGHTA and FQGTGA. With 5 bases removed from V and 0 bases from J, the gap between germline ends came to 8 bases. The CDR3 is 15 amino acids. The DNA of the CDR3 is TGTGCCAGCAGCCAAGATAGCTCTGGGGCCAACGTCCTGACTTTC. Its translation: CASSQDSSGANVLTF. Based on the CDR3 plus reference TRBV7-3 and TRBJ2-6, the full variable domain is GAGVSQTPSNKVTEKGKYVELRCDPISGHTALYWYRQSLGQGPEFLIYFQGTGAADDSGLPNDRFFAVRPEGSVSTLKIQRTERGDSAVYLCASSQDSSGANVLTFGAGSRLTVL.

V usage is TRBV2 and J usage is TRBJ2-1, with TRBD1 as a possible D gene (8 bases). Germline V gene data show CDR1 as SNHLY and CDR2 as FYNNEI. Trimming stripped 4 bases from V and 6 bases from J, with 13 bases between. The CDR3 has 14 amino acids. The CDR3 nucleotides read TGTGCCAGCAGTGTAAGCGGGACAGGCAATGAGCAGTTCTTC. Amino acid sequence: CASSVSGTGNEQFF.

The chain employs TRBV2 and TRBJ2-6; 7 nucleotides match TRBD1. The CDR3 runs 17 residues. Looked up from germline, CDR1 is SNHLY and CDR2 is FYNNEI. The V gene end was trimmed by 7 bases and the J gene end by 0 bases; junction bases not matched to a gene: 9. CDR3: CASTGQAGNSGANVLTF. CDR3 nucleotide sequence: TGTGCCAGCACCGGACAGGCAGGAAACTCTGGGGCCAACGTCCTGACTTTC.

V usage is TRBV6-5 and J usage is TRBJ2-1; possibly TRBD2 for D (6 bases). Germline V gene lookup returns CDR1 MNHEY and CDR2 SVGAGI. V dropped 2 bases and J dropped 9 bases, with 11 bases sitting between them. The CDR3 runs to 13 residues. The CDR3 protein is CASSYGGMIEQFF. The CDR3 DNA is TGTGCCAGCAGTTACGGCGGGATGATTGAGCAGTTCTTC.

This chain links TRBV7-2 with TRBJ2-1; D is unresolved. The length of the CDR3 is 14 residues. The V and J ends lost 3 bases and 8 bases respectively, with 14 bases between them. Germline V CDR1 and CDR2: SGHTA, FQGNSA. The CDR3 DNA reads as TGTGCCAGCAGCTTCGGGCCCAGTCGTCATGAGCAGTTCTTC. The encoded protein is CASSFGPSRHEQFF.

The CDR3 reads CASSPLGGVVGEQFF. The DNA for the CDR3 is TGTGCCAGCAGCCCCCTAGGCGGCGTGGTGGGAGAGCAGTTCTTC. The chain couples TRBV7-8 to TRBJ2-1; D uncertain. CDR1 and CDR2 from the germline V gene are SGHVS and FQNEAQ. The CDR3 is made up of 15 amino acids. Trimming left V 5 bases short and J 10 bases short, with 21 bases between. The entire variable domain, with the rest obtained from reference TRBV7-8 and TRBJ2-1, is as follows: GAGVSQSPRYKVAKRGQDVALRCDPISGHVSLFWYQQALGQGPEFLTYFQNEAQLDKSGLPSDRFFAERPEGSVSTLKIQRTQQEDSAVYLCASSPLGGVVGEQFFGPGTRLTVL.

This chain links TRBV27 with TRBJ2-5; TRBD1 agrees at 7 bases. V lost 6 bases, J lost 5 bases, and 9 bases stayed unmatched. CDR1 is MNHEY and CDR2 is SMNVEV in the germline V gene (reference sequence). This CDR3 contains 14 residues. In nucleotides, the CDR3 is TGTGCCAGCAGCCAACGACAGGGAGCGGAGACCCAGTACTTC. Translated: CASSQRQGAETQYF.

This clone was observed a single time. This chain joins TRBV29-1 and TRBJ1-3, with D hard to call. V dropped 6 bases and J dropped 2 bases, with 14 bases sitting between them. This CDR3 spans 14 amino acids. The germline V gene encodes CDR1 SQVTM and CDR2 ANQGSEA. As DNA, the CDR3 is TGCAGCGTCAAGGGTCCTACCACTGGAAACACCATATATTTT. It yields the protein CSVKGPTTGNTIYF.

In DNA form, the CDR3 reads TGTGCCAGCAGTCCCGGGTGGGGGGCTGGGGCCAACGTCCTGACTTTC. It specifies CASSPGWGAGANVLTF. V is TRBV27 and J is TRBJ2-6, with D perhaps TRBD2 (6 bases). Germline-derived CDR1 and CDR2 are MNHEY and SMNVEV (reference sequence). The CDR3 consists of 16 residues. The germline V and J ends were trimmed by 5 bases and 2 bases, with 13 bases remaining between them.

This chain links TRBV7-2 with TRBJ2-7; 8 bases line up with TRBD2. This CDR3 has 15 residues. From germline, CDR1 is SGHTA and CDR2 FQGNSA. Trimming removed 5 bases from V and 3 bases from J; junction bases left unmatched: 9. The CDR3 DNA sequence: TGTGCCAGCAGCCAGAGCGGGAGTAGGGGCTACGAGCAGTACTTC. This encodes CASSQSGSRGYEQYF.

The chain joins TRBV7-8 to TRBJ2-1, with D hard to call. CDR1 is SGHVS and CDR2 is FQNEAQ in the germline V gene. The length of the CDR3 is 12 residues. Trimming pared 5 bases from V and 4 bases from J, leaving 6 bases between. The CDR3 region has the DNA TGTGCCAGCAGCCATGGGTACAATGAGCAGTTCTTC. It encodes CASSHGYNEQFF. Filled out from reference TRBV7-8 and TRBJ2-1, the complete variable domain reads GAGVSQSPRYKVAKRGQDVALRCDPISGHVSLFWYQQALGQGPEFLTYFQNEAQLDKSGLPSDRFFAERPEGSVSTLKIQRTQQEDSAVYLCASSHGYNEQFFGPGTRLTVL.

The V and J genes are TRBV5-1 and TRBJ1-1, with no clear D. This CDR3 region has 14 residues. Germline V CDR1 and CDR2: SGHRS, YFSETQ. Between the trimmed V and J ends, which lost 2 bases and 1 base, there was a span of 9 bases. The CDR3 DNA follows: TGCGCCAGCAGCTTCCACCCCGAGAACACTGAAGCTTTCTTT. It codes for CASSFHPENTEAFF.

The chain uses TRBV5-1 and TRBJ1-1; unclear D gene. This CDR3 spans 15 amino acids. Trimming pared 1 base from V and 0 bases from J, leaving 10 bases between. Germline V lookup: CDR1 SGHRS, CDR2 YFSETQ. The CDR3 nucleotides are TGCGCCAGCAGCTTGTCGGCGGGCATGAACACTGAAGCTTTCTTT. The encoded protein is CASSLSAGMNTEAFF.

This clone turned up a few times. The chain combines TRBV7-9 with TRBJ2-1, with D possibly being TRBD1 (6 bases). This CDR3 is 14 amino acids long. Per the germline V gene, CDR1 is SEHNR and CDR2 is FQNEAQ (reference sequence). The V gene lost 1 base and the J gene lost 4 bases, with 8 bases spanning the gap. Here the CDR3 DNA reads TGTGCCAGCAGCTTAGGTCAGGGGTACAATGAGCAGTTCTTC. This sequence encodes CASSLGQGYNEQFF. The full variable domain, rest sourced from reference TRBV7-9 and TRBJ2-1, is DTGVSQNPRHKITKRGQNVTFRCDPISEHNRLYWYRQTLGQGPEFLTYFQNEAQLEKSRLLSDRFSAERPKGSFSTLEIQRTEQGDSAMYLCASSLGQGYNEQFFGPGTRLTVL.

V is TRBV7-8 and J is TRBJ2-4; D is uncertain. CDR3 length equals 18 residues. The V and J ends lost 3 bases and 1 base respectively, with 19 bases between them. The germline V gene has CDR1 SGHVS and CDR2 FQNEAQ. CDR3 DNA: TGTGCCAGCAGCTTTTATGTATCGGGCCTGGGGGCCAAAAACATTCAGTACTTC. This gives the protein CASSFYVSGLGAKNIQYF.

The chain joins TRBV7-2 to TRBJ2-2; 9 bases align to TRBD2. CDR3 size: 15 residues. CDR1 SGHTA and CDR2 FQGNSA come from the germline V gene. The trim removed 7 bases at V and 0 bases at J, leaving 3 bases unmatched. The CDR3 loop reads CASKAGGPNTGELFF. CDR3 in DNA: TGTGCCAGCAAGGCGGGAGGGCCGAACACCGGGGAGCTGTTTTTT.

The J gene is TRBJ2-5, the V gene TRBV30; TRBD1 aligns across 8 bases. CDR3 length: 14 residues. V gave up 8 bases and J gave up 5 bases; unmatched junction bases: 13. Germline V lookup: CDR1 GTSNPN, CDR2 SVGIG (reference sequence). The CDR3 protein is CAQSLDRGRETQYF. As DNA, the CDR3 is TGTGCCCAATCCCTAGACAGGGGTCGGGAGACCCAGTACTTC.

The chain couples TRBV5-1 to TRBJ1-1; the D is unclear. The V gene lost 4 bases and the J gene lost 1 base, with 11 bases spanning the gap. The CDR3 contains 14 residues. The germline V gene encodes CDR1 SGHRS and CDR2 YFSETQ. CDR3 residues: CASSPTSRNTEAFF. CDR3 coding DNA: TGCGCCAGCAGCCCAACATCCAGGAACACTGAAGCTTTCTTT.